The T cell receptor (beta chain) described here comes from a study of cytomegalovirus exposure and HLA in healthy donors. The PCR employed 60 Vbeta primers together with 13 Jbeta primers. Profiled with immunoSEQ multiplex PCR; TCRdb holds only in-frame clones, not every one. The profile shows roughly 200,000 clones, about four fifths of them singletons. Details on this clone: Its antigen is as yet unknown.

CDR3 length equals 14 residues. V gave up 2 bases and J gave up 5 bases; unmatched junction bases: 4. Germline V lookup: CDR1 SGHRS, CDR2 YFSETQ. Overall study findings and caveats: The authors excluded some V segments, including TRBV6-2 and TRBV6-3, as indistinguishable.

The sequence derives from a middle-aged man in good health and CMV-seropositive. V usage is TRBV5-1 and J usage is TRBJ2-7; 10 nucleotides match TRBD2. Source material: PBMCs. CDR3 sequence: CASSFGLAVDEQYF. The CDR3 bases are TGCGCCAGCAGCTTCGGACTAGCGGTGGACGAGCAGTACTTC. The whole variable domain, remainder taken from reference TRBV5-1 and TRBJ2-7, is KAGVTQTPRYLIKTRGQQVTLSCSPISGHRSVSWYQQTPGQGLQFLFEYFSETQRNKGNFPGRFSGRQFSNSRSEMNVSTLELGDSALYLCASSFGLAVDEQYFGPGTRLTVT.